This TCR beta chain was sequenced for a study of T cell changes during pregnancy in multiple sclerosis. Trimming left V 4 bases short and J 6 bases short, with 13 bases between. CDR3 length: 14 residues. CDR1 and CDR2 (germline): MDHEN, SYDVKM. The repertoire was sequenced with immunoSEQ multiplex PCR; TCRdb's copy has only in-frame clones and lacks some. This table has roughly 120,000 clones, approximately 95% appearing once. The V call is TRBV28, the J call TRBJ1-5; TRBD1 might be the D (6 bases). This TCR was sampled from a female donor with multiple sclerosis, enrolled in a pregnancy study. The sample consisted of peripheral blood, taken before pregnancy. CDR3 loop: CASSSPGGRQPQHF. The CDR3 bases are TGTGCCAGCAGTTCCCCTGGGGGCCGTCAGCCCCAGCATTTT. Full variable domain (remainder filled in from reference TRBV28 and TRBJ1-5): DVKVTQSSRYLVKRTGEKVFLECVQDMDHENMFWYRQDPGLGLRLIYFSYDVKMKEKGDIPEGYSVSREKKERFSLILESASTNQTSMYLCASSSPGGRQPQHFGDGTRLSIL.